The present entry profiles one TCR beta chain with its context. V was cut by 0 bases and J by 4 bases, with 15 bases left in between. This CDR3 has 15 amino acids. Germline values: CDR1 DFQATT, CDR2 SNEGSKA (reference sequence). The second PCR ran 7 to 11 cycles with a sample-barcoded 5' primer and J-beta primers. Each CDR3 protein gets one entry after TCRdb re-called the 5' RACE reads with MiXCR. The profile shows 1.2 million to 1.5 million distinct CDR3 sequences, approximately 40% of them singletons. The data were taken from a study of blood T cells in healthy people across ages. This receptor was taken from a young woman in good health. Material: blood. V usage is TRBV20-1 and J usage is TRBJ1-2, with D unresolved. In DNA form, the CDR3 reads TGCAGTGCTAGAGATTGGGCCCCTGCTAGCTATGGCTACACCTTC. This encodes CSARDWAPASYGYTF.